Presented here are 5 T cell receptor beta chains from one specimen sequenced in a study of CD4 T cells in relation to SARS-CoV-2 and coronaviruses. Unexposed donor CD4+ T cells date from about 2011-2018, before the COVID-19 pandemic. The cells were cultured for around ten days before CD4+ T cells were isolated. Method: immunoSEQ multiplex PCR; TCRdb's copy keeps in-frame clones and lacks some. Of some 14,000 clones in the sample, roughly three quarters were seen once. The antigens for these receptors are not known. Sequenced material: CD4+ T cells from PBMCs, cultured in vitro. The receptors were sampled from a human donor in good health.

The CDR3 DNA is TGTGCTAGTACACTATGGCCCGGGGAGCTGTTTTTT. Protein sequence: CASTLWPGELFF. V and J are TRBV12-5 and TRBJ2-2; D not certain. The germline V gene encodes CDR1 LGHNT and CDR2 FRNRAP. The ends were cut back, 8 bases at V and 6 bases at J, with 10 bases in the middle. The CDR3 length is 12 residues.

The chain joins TRBV5-6 to TRBJ2-1, with TRBD1 matching 9 bases. Germline V gene sequence: CDR1 SGHDT, CDR2 YYEEEE. The CDR3 extends over 16 amino acids. V lost 5 bases, J lost 10 bases, and 16 bases stayed unmatched. CDR3 sequence: CASSYTSPGQGQEQFF. The CDR3 region has the DNA TGTGCCAGCAGTTACACCTCCCCGGGACAGGGTCAAGAGCAGTTCTTC.

The chain links TRBV6-6 to TRBJ1-6, with TRBD1 matching over 8 bases. The CDR3 sequence is 14 residues long. Trimming took 5 bases from V and 7 from J; bases not matched to a gene: 4. CDR1 is MNHNY, CDR2 SVGAGI, per germline (reference sequence). Written as DNA, the CDR3 is TGTGCCAGCAGTAGGACAGGGTTAAATTCACCCCTCCACTTT. Encoded protein: CASSRTGLNSPLHF.

This chain joins TRBV5-6 and TRBJ2-3; no reliable D call. Trimming cost V 3 bases and J 6 bases, with 5 bases left between them. Germline CDR1 reads SGHDT; CDR2 reads YYEEEE. The CDR3 is made up of 11 amino acids. The CDR3 nucleotides are TGTGCCAGCAGCTCCAGGGATACGCAGTATTTT. Protein: CASSSRDTQYF.

V is TRBV20-1 and J is TRBJ1-5; D is ambiguous. The germline gives CDR1 DFQATT, CDR2 SNEGSKA (reference sequence). The CDR3 spans 14 residues. Trimming took 3 bases from V and 4 from J, leaving 13 bases between them. DNA for the CDR3: TGCAGTGCTAGTCGCGGAGGGAGTAATCAGCCCCAGCATTTT. This encodes CSASRGGSNQPQHF.